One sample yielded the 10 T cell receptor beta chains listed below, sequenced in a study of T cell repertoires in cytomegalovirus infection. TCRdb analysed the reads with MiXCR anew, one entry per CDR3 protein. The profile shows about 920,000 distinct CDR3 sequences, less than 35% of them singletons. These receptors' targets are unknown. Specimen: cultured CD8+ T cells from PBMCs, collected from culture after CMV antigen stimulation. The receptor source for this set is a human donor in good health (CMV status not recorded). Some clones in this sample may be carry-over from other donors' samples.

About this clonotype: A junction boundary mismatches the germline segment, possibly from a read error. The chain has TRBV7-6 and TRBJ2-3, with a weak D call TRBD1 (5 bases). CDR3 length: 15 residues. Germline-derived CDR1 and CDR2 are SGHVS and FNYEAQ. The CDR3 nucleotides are TGTGCCAGCAGCTTAGGTGACAGACTCACAGATACGCGGTATTTT. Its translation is CASSLGDRLTDTRYF.

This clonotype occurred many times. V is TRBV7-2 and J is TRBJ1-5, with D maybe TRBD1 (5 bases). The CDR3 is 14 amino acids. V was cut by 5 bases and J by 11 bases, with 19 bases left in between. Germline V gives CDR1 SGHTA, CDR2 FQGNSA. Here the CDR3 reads CASSQGRSDWTQHF. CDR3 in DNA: TGTGCCAGCAGCCAGGGACGGTCAGATTGGACCCAGCATTTT.

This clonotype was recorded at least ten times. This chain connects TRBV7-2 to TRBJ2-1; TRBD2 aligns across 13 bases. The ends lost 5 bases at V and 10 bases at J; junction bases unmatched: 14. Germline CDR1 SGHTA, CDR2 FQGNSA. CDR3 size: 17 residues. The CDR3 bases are TGTGCCAGCAGCCCACGGCCTACTAGCGGGGGGGCAGGGGAGCAGTTCTTC. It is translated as CASSPRPTSGGAGEQFF.

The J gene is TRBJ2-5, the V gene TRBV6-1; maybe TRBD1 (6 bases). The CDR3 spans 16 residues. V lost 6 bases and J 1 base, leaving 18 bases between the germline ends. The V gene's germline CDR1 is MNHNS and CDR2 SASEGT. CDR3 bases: TGTGCCAGCAGCCTATATCAGGGGACCCTCCAAGAGACCCAGTACTTC. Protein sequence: CASSLYQGTLQETQYF.

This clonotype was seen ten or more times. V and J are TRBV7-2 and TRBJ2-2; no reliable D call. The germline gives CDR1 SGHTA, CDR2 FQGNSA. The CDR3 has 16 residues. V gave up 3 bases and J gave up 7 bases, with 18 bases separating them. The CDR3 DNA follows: TGTGCCAGCAGCTTTTTTTCCGACCCCGGGCGCGGGGAGCTGTTTTTT. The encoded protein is CASSFFSDPGRGELFF.

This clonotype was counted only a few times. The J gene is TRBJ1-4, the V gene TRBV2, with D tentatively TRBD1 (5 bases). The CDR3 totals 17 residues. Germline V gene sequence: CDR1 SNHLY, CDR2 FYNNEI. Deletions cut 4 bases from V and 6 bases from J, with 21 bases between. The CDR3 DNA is TGTGCCAGCAGTGGTTGGGACCTGACCATGGGGGATGAAAAACTGTTTTTT. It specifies CASSGWDLTMGDEKLFF.

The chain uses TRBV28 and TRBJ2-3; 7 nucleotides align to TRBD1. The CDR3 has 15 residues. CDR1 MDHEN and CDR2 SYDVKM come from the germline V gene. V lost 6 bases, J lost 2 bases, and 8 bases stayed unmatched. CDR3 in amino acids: CASRLQGNPTDTQYF. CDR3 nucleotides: TGTGCCAGCAGGTTACAGGGGAATCCCACAGATACGCAGTATTTT.

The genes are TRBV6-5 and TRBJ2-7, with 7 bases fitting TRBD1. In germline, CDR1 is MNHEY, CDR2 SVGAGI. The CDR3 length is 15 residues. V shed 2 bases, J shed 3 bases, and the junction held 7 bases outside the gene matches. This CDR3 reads CASSYGDSMGYEQYF. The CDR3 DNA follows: TGTGCCAGCAGTTACGGGGACAGTATGGGCTACGAGCAGTACTTC.

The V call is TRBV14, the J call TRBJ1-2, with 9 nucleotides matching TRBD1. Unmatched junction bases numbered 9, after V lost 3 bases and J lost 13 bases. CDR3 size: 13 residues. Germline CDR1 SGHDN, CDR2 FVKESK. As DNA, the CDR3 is TGTGCCAGCAGCCATGGGGACAGGGTGTACTCCACCTTC. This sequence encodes CASSHGDRVYSTF.

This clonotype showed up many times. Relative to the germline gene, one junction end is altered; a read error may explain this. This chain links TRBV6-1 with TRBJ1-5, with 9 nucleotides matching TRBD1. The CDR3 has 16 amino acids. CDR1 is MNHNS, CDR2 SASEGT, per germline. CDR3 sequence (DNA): TGTGCCAGCAGCGAAGAGGGACAGGGAAGCAATCAGCCCCAGCATTTT. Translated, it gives CASSEEGQGSNQPQHF.